This entry describes one T cell receptor (beta chain). This clonotype was picked up many times. Its antigen has not been determined. It has no much larger one-base neighbor in the sample; base qualities were not kept. Expansion of CD8+CD57+ cells had been shown by flow cytometry in the patients chosen for sequencing. Every patient had a diagnosis of severe acquired aplastic anemia based on International Study of Aplastic Anemia and Agranulocytosis and Camitta criteria. No therapy had been received by the patients at the time of blood sampling. TCR repertoires of sorted CD4+ and CD8+ blood T cells from severe aplastic anemia patients and healthy subjects were deep-sequenced in the study. In the USA, patient enrollment took place under clinicaltrials.gov protocols 00001620, 01623167, 00001397, 00071045, 00081523 and 00961064. Ficoll-Paque density gradient centrifugation was used to isolate peripheral blood mononuclear cells. CD4+ and CD8+ T cells were sorted by FACS or magnetic beads before DNA extraction.

The data are from a study of CD8+CD57+ T cells in acquired aplastic anemia (dated by TCRdb to 2017 to 2018). Regarding the complete study: DNA extracted from sorted CD4+ and CD8+ cells had a mean of about 3.2 ug, with a range of roughly 0.19 to 27.4 ug. CD8+CD57+ expansion was defined as a frequency above the mean frequency observed in healthy subjects.

Cut back by 5 bases and 2 bases, the V and J ends lie 5 bases apart. The CDR3, from cysteine to phenylalanine, totals 11 residues. Only the CDR3 DNA stays, 33 bases, in frame from base 1. What the authors observed across the whole study: Between patients and healthy controls, no significant difference in CD8+ Simpson's diversity was found (P=0.060). Although some 28 CD8+ CDR3 sequences were shared by patients and controls, these sequences appeared highly expressed in patients and within the immunodominant clones of patients.

Genomic DNA was used as template for profiling of TCR beta VDJ combinations and CDR3 sequences. TCR repertoire sequencing was run on an Illumina HiSeq 2000. Per the authors' processing: Repertoires were assessed using TRBV/TRBJ rearrangement plots, CDR3 size and DJ length profiles, and Simpson's diversity index. The most abundant DNA sequence in the deep sequencing data was defined as the immunodominant clone. CDR3 amino acid sequences were checked for sharing between subjects and were compared against published repertoires and the VDJdb database. TCRdb applied fastp at Q25 and MiXCR to the public reads, then kept only in-frame beta chains. Under each unique CDR3 protein, matching rows form one entry showing the most common genes and DNA. TCRdb's processing, not the authors', yielded these V and J calls. The sample table shows approximately 300,000 distinct CDR3 sequences, and 56% are seen once. The top ten hold 1% to 1.5% of the sample.

Recombination linked TRBV5-7 to TRBJ2-7, with the D gene uncertain. TRBV5-7 is an open reading frame whose function is uncertain. The specimen was sorted CD4+, CD8+, or CD8+CD57+ T cells (not recorded which) from PBMCs. This TCR was sampled from a human donor with aplastic anemia. The CDR3 here reads CASRSAYEQYF. The nucleotides read TGTGCCAGCAGGTCTGCCTACGAGCAGTACTTC.